Shown below are 13 T cell receptor beta chains from a single sample sequenced in a study of blood T cell repertoires in COVID-19. This table comes from immunoSEQ multiplex PCR, and its TCRdb copy is limited to in-frame clones, with some not included. The sample has some 260,000 clones, 80% to 95% seen once. Sequencing input: PBMCs or T cells enriched from blood (not recorded which). All receptors derive from a young woman who had recovered from COVID-19.

The chain recombines TRBV6-2 or TRBV6-3 with TRBJ2-1; 10 positions agree with TRBD2. CDR1 and CDR2 (germline): MNHEY, SVGEGT. This CDR3 contains 16 residues. The J segment lost 1 base and the V segment lost 5 bases, leaving 5 bases of the junction unmatched. The CDR3 reads CASSKASGRSYNEQFF. The CDR3 DNA sequence: TGTGCCAGCAGTAAAGCTAGCGGGAGATCCTACAATGAGCAGTTCTTC.

This clone came up once. In DNA, the CDR3 is TGTGCCAGCAGCTTAGAAACAGGGGTCTATAATTCACCCCTCCACTTT. Translated, it gives CASSLETGVYNSPLHF. The chain recombines TRBV7-9 with TRBJ1-6; 7 positions agree with TRBD1. Germline trimming cut 1 base from V and 3 bases from J; bases unmatched to any gene: 3. CDR3 length equals 16 residues. Per germline, CDR1 SEHNR and CDR2 FQNEAQ (reference sequence).

The CDR3 DNA reads TGTGCCAGCAGCCCCTATGGGACAGCGAACACTGAAGCTTTCTTT. It encodes CASSPYGTANTEAFF. V gene TRBV13 combines with J gene TRBJ1-1; 7 bases agree with TRBD1. This CDR3 spans 15 amino acids. Germline V gene sequence: CDR1 PRHDT, CDR2 FYEKMQ (reference sequence). The trim removed 5 bases at V and 1 base at J, leaving 7 bases unmatched.

This clone has a handful of counts. The chain couples TRBV1 to TRBJ2-3; the DNA was not used to check the table's D call, TRBD1. TRBV1 corresponds to a pseudogene. The CDR3 has 18 residues. Written as DNA, the CDR3 is TGCACCAGCAGCCAAGATAGGGGGACGGAAGACAGCACAGATACGCAGTATTTT. Amino acids: CTSSQDRGTEDSTDTQYF.

The chain employs TRBV7-9 and TRBJ1-2; D remains unclear. V lost 1 base and J 0 bases, leaving 6 bases between the germline ends. The length of the CDR3 is 14 residues. Per the germline V gene, CDR1 is SEHNR and CDR2 is FQNEAQ (reference sequence). The CDR3: CASSLENTNYGYTF. Here the CDR3 DNA reads TGTGCCAGCAGCTTAGAGAACACTAACTATGGCTACACCTTC.

This chain links TRBV3-1 (or the pseudogene TRBV3-2) with TRBJ2-4; 15 bases match TRBD2. The CDR3 runs 16 residues. The V segment lost 4 bases and the J segment 8 bases; nucleotides outside the gene matches: 6. The germline V gene encodes CDR1 LGHDT and CDR2 YNNKEL (reference sequence). CDR3 DNA sequence: TGTGCCAGCAGCCTCCTAAGGACTAGCGGGGGGGACATTCAGTACTTC. Translation gives CASSLLRTSGGDIQYF.

This clone was detected only once. The chain carries TRBV5-1 and TRBJ1-2, with a possible D match to TRBD1 (6 bases). Germline loops: CDR1 SGHRS, CDR2 YFSETQ. Deletions cut 0 bases from V and 5 bases from J, with 11 bases between. The CDR3 spans 14 residues. The CDR3 spells CASSLEGRGYGYTF. The CDR3 nucleotides are TGCGCCAGCAGCTTGGAGGGCAGGGGTTATGGCTACACCTTC.

This chain joins TRBV11-3 and TRBJ2-2; no clear D. Between the trimmed V and J ends, which lost 3 bases and 7 bases, there was a span of 12 bases. The CDR3 length is 14 residues. CDR1 is SGHNT, CDR2 YENEEA, per germline. CDR3 in amino acids: CASSFLSRGGELFF. CDR3 DNA: TGTGCCAGCAGCTTTCTCAGTCGTGGCGGGGAGCTGTTTTTT.

This chain links TRBV2 with TRBJ1-1; D possibly corresponds to TRBD1 (5 bases). CDR3 length: 14 residues. The germline V and J ends were trimmed by 6 bases and 1 base, with 12 bases remaining between them. Germline V gene sequence: CDR1 SNHLY, CDR2 FYNNEI. CDR3 coding DNA: TGTGCCAGCAGCGCAATAGGACAGAACACTGAAGCTTTCTTT. Translation: CASSAIGQNTEAFF.

The CDR3 DNA reads TGTGCCAGCAGTTACGACAGCTCTTATCAGCCCCAGCATTTT. It encodes CASSYDSSYQPQHF. The chain recombines TRBV6-5 with TRBJ1-5; possible D gene TRBD1, 5 bases. V gave up 2 bases and J gave up 5 bases, with 10 bases separating them. Germline CDR1 MNHEY, CDR2 SVGAGI. This CDR3 is built from 14 residues.

This rearrangement joins TRBV18 to TRBJ2-1, with D possibly matching TRBD2 (6 bases). This CDR3 region has 16 residues. Germline assignment: CDR1 KGHSH and CDR2 LQKENI. The V gene lost 4 bases and the J gene lost 3 bases, with 16 bases spanning the gap. CDR3 sequence (DNA): TGTGCCAGCTCACGGTCCGGGACTGGGAACTACAATGAGCAGTTCTTC. Translation gives CASSRSGTGNYNEQFF.

The V gene is TRBV7-9, the J gene TRBJ1-1; possible D gene TRBD1, 6 bases. The V gene's germline CDR1 is SEHNR and CDR2 FQNEAQ (reference sequence). The V end lost 6 bases, the J end lost 1 base, and 24 bases lay between the germline ends. CDR3 length: 18 amino acids. The CDR3 DNA reads as TGTGCCAGCAGTCATGACAGGTTCTCGAGGATATCGAACACTGAAGCTTTCTTT. Translating gives CASSHDRFSRISNTEAFF.

The V and J genes are TRBV2 and TRBJ2-3; TRBD2 matches at 14 bases. V shed 4 bases, J shed 0 bases, and the junction held 9 bases outside the gene matches. The CDR3 runs 19 residues. In germline, CDR1 is SNHLY, CDR2 FYNNEI. The CDR3 sequence: CASSGLAGGPGVSTDTQYF. The CDR3 DNA follows: TGTGCCAGCAGTGGACTAGCGGGAGGGCCGGGGGTGAGCACAGATACGCAGTATTTT.